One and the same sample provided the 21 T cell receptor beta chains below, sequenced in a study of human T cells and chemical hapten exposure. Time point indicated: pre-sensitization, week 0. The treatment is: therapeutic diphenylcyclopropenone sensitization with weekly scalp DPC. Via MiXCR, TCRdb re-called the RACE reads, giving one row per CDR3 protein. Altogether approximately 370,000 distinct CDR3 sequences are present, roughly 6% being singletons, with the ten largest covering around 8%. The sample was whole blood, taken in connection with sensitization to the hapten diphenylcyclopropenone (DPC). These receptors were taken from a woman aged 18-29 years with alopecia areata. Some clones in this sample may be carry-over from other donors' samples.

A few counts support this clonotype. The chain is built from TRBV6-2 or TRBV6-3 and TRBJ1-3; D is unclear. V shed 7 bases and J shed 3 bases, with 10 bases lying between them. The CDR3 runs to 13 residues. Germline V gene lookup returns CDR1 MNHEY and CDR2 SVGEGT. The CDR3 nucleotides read TGTGCCAGCATCAGAGACGGTGGAAACACCATATATTTT. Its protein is CASIRDGGNTIYF.

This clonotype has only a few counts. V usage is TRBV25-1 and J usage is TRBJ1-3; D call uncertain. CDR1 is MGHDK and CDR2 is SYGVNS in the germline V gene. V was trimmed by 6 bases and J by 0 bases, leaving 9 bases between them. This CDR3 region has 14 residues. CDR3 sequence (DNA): TGTGCCAGCAGAAGCGGCGGCTCTGGAAACACCATATATTTT. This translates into CASRSGGSGNTIYF.

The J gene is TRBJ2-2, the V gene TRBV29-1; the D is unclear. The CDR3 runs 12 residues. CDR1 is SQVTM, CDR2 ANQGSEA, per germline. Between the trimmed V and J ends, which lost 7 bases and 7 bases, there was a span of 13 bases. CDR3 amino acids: CSAPDESGELFF. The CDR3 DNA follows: TGCAGCGCCCCGGACGAAAGCGGGGAGCTGTTTTTT.

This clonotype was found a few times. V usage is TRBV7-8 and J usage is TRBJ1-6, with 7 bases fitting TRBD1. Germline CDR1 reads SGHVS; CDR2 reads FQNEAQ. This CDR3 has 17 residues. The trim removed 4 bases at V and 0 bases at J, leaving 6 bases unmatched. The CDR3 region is CASSSPTGSSYNSPLHF. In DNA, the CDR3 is TGTGCCAGCAGCTCCCCGACAGGGAGCTCCTATAATTCACCCCTCCACTTT.

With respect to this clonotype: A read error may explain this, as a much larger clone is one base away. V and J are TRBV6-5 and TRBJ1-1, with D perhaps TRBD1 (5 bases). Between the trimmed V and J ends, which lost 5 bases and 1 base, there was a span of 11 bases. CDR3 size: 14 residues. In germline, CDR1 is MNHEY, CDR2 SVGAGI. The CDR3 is CASSRGLPNTEAFF. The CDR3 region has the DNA TGTGCCAGCAGTCGGGGACTGCCGAACACTGAAGCTTTCTTT.

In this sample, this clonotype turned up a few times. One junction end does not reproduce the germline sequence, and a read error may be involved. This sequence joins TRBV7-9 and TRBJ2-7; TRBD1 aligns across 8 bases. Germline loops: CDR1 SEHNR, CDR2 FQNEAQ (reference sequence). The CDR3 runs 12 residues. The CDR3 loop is CASSEGTGRTEF. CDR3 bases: TGTGCCAGCAGCGAAGGGACAGGACGAACCGAGTTC.

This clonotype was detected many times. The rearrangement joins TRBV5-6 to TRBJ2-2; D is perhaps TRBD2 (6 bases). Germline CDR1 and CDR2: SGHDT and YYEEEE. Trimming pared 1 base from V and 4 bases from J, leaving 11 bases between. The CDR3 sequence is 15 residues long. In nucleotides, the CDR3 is TGTGCCAGCAGCTTGTCAGGGAGGATCACCGGGGAGCTGTTTTTT. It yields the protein CASSLSGRITGELFF.

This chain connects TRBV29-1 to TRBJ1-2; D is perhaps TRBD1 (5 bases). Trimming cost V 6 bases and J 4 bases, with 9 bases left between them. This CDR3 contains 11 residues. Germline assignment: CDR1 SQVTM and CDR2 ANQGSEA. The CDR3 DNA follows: TGCAGCGTCCGGACACCCTATGGCTACACCTTC. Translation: CSVRTPYGYTF.

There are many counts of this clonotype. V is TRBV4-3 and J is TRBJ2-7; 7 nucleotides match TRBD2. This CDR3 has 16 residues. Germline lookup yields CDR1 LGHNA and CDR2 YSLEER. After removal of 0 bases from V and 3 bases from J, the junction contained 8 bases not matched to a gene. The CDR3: CASSQDRGLADYEQYF. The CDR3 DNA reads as TGCGCCAGCAGCCAAGATAGAGGGCTAGCGGACTACGAGCAGTACTTC.

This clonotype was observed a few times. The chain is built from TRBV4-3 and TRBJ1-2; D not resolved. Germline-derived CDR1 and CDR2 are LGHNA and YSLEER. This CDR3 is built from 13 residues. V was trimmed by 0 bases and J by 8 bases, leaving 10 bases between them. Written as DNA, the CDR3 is TGCGCCAGCAGCCAAGAACGTAGACGAGGCTACACCTTC. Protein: CASSQERRRGYTF.

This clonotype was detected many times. The CDR3: CASSQEGRGHQPQHF. The CDR3 DNA reads TGCGCCAGCAGCCAAGAGGGCAGGGGACATCAGCCCCAGCATTTT. The genes are TRBV4-1 and TRBJ1-5; D may be TRBD1 (6 bases). Trimming removed 0 bases at V and 5 bases at J, with 11 bases between. This CDR3 has 15 amino acids. The germline gives CDR1 MGHRA, CDR2 YSYEKL.

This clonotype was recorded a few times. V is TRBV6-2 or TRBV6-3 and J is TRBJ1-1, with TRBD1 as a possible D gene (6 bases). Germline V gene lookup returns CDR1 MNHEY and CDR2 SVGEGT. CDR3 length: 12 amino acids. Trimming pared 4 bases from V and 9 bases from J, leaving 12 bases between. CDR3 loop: CASSSSQGKAFF. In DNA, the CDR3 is TGTGCCAGCAGTTCATCCCAGGGGAAAGCTTTCTTT.

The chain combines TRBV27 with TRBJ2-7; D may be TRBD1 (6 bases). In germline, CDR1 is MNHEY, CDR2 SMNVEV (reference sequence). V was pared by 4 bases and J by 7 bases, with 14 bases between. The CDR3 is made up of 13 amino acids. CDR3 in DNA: TGTGCCAGCAGTTACGGCCTCGGACAGGAGCAGTACTTC. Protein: CASSYGLGQEQYF.

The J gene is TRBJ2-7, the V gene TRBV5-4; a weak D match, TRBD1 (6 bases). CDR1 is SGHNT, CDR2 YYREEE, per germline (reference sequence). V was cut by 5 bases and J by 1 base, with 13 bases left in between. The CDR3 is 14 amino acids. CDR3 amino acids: CASSFDQGSYEQYF. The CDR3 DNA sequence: TGTGCCAGCAGTTTCGACCAGGGGTCCTACGAGCAGTACTTC.

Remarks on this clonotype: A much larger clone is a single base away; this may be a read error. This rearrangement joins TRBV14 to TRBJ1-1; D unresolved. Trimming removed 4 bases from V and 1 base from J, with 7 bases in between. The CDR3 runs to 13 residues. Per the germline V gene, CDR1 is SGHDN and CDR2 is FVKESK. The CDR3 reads CASSPDWNTEAFF. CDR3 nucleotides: TGTGCCAGCAGCCCCGACTGGAACACTGAAGCTTTCTTT. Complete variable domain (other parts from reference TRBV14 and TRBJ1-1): EAGVTQFPSHSVIEKGQTVTLRCDPISGHDNLYWYRRVMGKEIKFLLHFVKESKQDESGMPNNRFLAERTGGTYSTLKVQPAELEDSGVYFCASSPDWNTEAFFGQGTRLTVV.

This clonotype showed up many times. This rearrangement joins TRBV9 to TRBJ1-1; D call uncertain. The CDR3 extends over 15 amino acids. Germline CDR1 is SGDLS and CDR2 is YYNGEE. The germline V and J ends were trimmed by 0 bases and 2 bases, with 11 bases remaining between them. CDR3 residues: CASSVEEGTNTEAFF. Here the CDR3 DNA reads TGTGCCAGCAGCGTAGAGGAGGGTACTAACACTGAAGCTTTCTTT.

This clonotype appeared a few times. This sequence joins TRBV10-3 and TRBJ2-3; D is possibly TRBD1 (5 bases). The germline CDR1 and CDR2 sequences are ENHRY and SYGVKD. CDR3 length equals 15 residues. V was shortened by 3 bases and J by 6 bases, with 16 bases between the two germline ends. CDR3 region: CAISENIDRTDTQYF. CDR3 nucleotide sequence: TGTGCCATCAGTGAAAACATTGACAGAACGGATACGCAGTATTTT.

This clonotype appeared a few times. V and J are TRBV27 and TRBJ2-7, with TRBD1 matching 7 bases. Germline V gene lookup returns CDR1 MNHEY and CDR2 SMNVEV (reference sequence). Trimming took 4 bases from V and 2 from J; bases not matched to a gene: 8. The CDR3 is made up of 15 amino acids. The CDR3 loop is CASSSPAGTAYEQYF. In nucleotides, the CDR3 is TGTGCCAGCAGTTCCCCCGCCGGGACAGCCTACGAGCAGTACTTC.

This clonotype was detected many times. CDR3 sequence: CASSQYGIIEGLNGYTF. For the CDR3, the DNA is TGTGCCAGCAGCCAATACGGAATAATCGAGGGTCTAAATGGCTACACCTTC. The gene calls are TRBV9 and TRBJ1-2; D ambiguous. CDR3 length: 17 residues. The germline V and J ends were trimmed by 4 bases and 6 bases, with 25 bases remaining between them. CDR1 is SGDLS, CDR2 YYNGEE, per germline. Together with reference TRBV9 and TRBJ1-2, the CDR3 gives the full variable domain: DSGVTQTPKHLITATGQRVTLRCSPRSGDLSVYWYQQSLDQGLQFLIQYYNGEERAKGNILERFSAQQFPDLHSELNLSSLELGDSALYFCASSQYGIIEGLNGYTFGSGTRLTVV.

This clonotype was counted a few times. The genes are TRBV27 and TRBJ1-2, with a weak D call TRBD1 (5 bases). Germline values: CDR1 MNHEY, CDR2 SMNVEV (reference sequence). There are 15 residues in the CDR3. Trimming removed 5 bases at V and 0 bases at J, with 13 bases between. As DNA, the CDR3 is TGTGCCAGCAGTCCCACTAGACAGCCTAACTATGGCTACACCTTC. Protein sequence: CASSPTRQPNYGYTF.

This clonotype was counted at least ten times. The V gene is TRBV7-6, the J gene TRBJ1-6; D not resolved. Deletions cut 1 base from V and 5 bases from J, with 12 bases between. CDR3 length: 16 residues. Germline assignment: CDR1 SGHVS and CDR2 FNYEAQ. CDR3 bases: TGTGCCAGCAGCTTAGATCTGGCTACCAATAATTCACCCCTCCACTTT. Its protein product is CASSLDLATNNSPLHF.